This TCR beta chain appears in the sequencing data of a study of post-analysis software for immune sequencing data. Study-level background: Some patients lacked subtype; others had relapsing-remitting, secondary progressive or progressive-relapsing disease.

V was shortened by 5 bases and J by 6 bases, with 16 bases between the two germline ends. Looked up from germline, CDR1 is SEHNR and CDR2 is FQNEAQ (reference sequence). This CDR3 spans 14 amino acids. Built from TCR beta cDNA, the libraries had unique molecular identifiers in them. TCRdb re-called the PCR reads through MiXCR, storing one row per CDR3 protein. Among about 810,000 distinct CDR3 sequences listed, 53% were seen once. The study, taken as a whole, reports: Five TRBV segments, including TRBV5-6, TRBV5-1 and TRBV20-1, were more frequent in patients than controls.

In regard to this clonotype: Its antigen remains unknown.

Sequenced input: blood. The receptor was derived from a girl between 5 and 17 years old with multiple sclerosis. The rearrangement links TRBV7-9 to TRBJ1-1; D gene ambiguous. In nucleotides, the CDR3 is TGTGCCAGCAGCCCCCCCCCTTACGTGGCTGAAGCTTTCTTT. Translated: CASSPPPYVAEAFF.